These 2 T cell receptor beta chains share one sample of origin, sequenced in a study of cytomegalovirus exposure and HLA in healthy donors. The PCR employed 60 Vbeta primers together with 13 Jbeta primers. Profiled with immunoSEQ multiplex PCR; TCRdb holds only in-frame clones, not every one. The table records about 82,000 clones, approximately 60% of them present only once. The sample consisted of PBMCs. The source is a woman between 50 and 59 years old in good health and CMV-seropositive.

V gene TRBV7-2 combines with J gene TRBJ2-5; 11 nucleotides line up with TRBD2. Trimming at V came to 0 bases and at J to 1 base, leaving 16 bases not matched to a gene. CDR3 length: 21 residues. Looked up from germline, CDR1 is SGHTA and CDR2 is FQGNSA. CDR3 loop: CASSLALLEKLAGARQETQYF. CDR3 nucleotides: TGTGCCAGCAGCTTAGCCCTTTTGGAAAAACTAGCGGGGGCCCGCCAAGAGACCCAGTACTTC.

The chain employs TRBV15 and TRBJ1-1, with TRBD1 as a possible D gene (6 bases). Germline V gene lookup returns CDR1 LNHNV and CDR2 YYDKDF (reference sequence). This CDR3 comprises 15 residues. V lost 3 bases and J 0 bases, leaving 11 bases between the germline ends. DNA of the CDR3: TGTGCCACCAGCAGCGGACAGACCATGAACACTGAAGCTTTCTTT. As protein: CATSSGQTMNTEAFF.